A single sample gave rise to the 12 T cell receptor beta chains below, sequenced in a study of CD8 T cells in Susac syndrome. With random hexamers, 0.5 to 1 ug RNA was reverse transcribed. TCRdb itself ran the immunoSEQ multiplex PCR reads through MiXCR, one entry per CDR3 protein. The sample holds tens of thousands of distinct CDR3 sequences; about 94% are singletons and the top ten take 0.55% to 0.8%. Sequencing was done on a sample of CD8+ T cells from PBMCs. The receptors shown here come from a human donor with Susac syndrome.

The V gene is TRBV5-6, the J gene TRBJ2-7; D remains ambiguous. The ends were cut back, 2 bases at V and 2 bases at J, with 11 bases in the middle. CDR1 and CDR2 (germline): SGHDT, YYEEEE. CDR3 length: 14 residues. The CDR3 sequence: CASSFAPLPYEQYF. CDR3 bases: TGTGCCAGCAGCTTCGCTCCGCTTCCCTACGAGCAGTACTTC.

The chain is built from TRBV28 and TRBJ1-5; D uncertain. V was clipped by 2 bases and J by 7 bases, with 9 bases between them. CDR1 and CDR2 from the germline V gene are MDHEN and SYDVKM. CDR3 size: 13 residues. Here the CDR3 DNA reads TGTGCCAGCAGTTTAGGGGTTGGCCAGCCCCAGCATTTT. The encoded protein is CASSLGVGQPQHF.

The CDR3 nucleotides read TGTGCCAGCAGCCAAGATCTCCCGTGGGGCCCAGCGCGCTATGGCTACACCTTC. Translated: CASSQDLPWGPARYGYTF. The V and J genes are TRBV4-2 and TRBJ1-2; tentative D call: TRBD1 (5 bases). The CDR3 sequence is 18 residues long. Trimming took 0 bases from V and 4 from J, leaving 21 bases between them. The germline CDR1 and CDR2 sequences are LGHNA and YNFKEQ.

The chain links TRBV5-1 to TRBJ2-2, with unresolved D. The length of the CDR3 is 15 residues. The V gene's germline CDR1 is SGHRS and CDR2 YFSETQ. The V end was cut by 3 bases, the J end by 3 bases, with 12 bases between. The CDR3 loop is CASSSLGFDTGELFF. The CDR3, as DNA: TGCGCCAGCAGCTCCCTTGGTTTCGACACCGGGGAGCTGTTTTTT.

CDR3 DNA: TGTGCCAGCAGCTTAACCTTGGCGGTCTTGGGTGGCTACACCTTC. Its translation: CASSLTLAVLGGYTF. The genes are TRBV7-9 and TRBJ1-2; D is ambiguous. Trimming took 2 bases from V and 7 from J, leaving 17 bases between them. The CDR3 totals 15 residues. From germline, CDR1 is SEHNR and CDR2 FQNEAQ (reference sequence).

The V gene is TRBV20-1, the J gene TRBJ2-1, with TRBD2 matching over 11 bases. CDR1 and CDR2 from the germline V gene are DFQATT and SNEGSKA (reference sequence). This CDR3 contains 16 residues. The trim removed 6 bases at V and 4 bases at J, leaving 11 bases unmatched. CDR3 coding DNA: TGCAGTGCCGAGAAACTAGCGGGGGTCCCATACAATGAGCAGTTCTTC. It is translated as CSAEKLAGVPYNEQFF.

J is TRBJ2-4 and V is TRBV6-5; 9 nucleotides line up with TRBD1. In germline, CDR1 is MNHEY, CDR2 SVGAGI. V lost 4 bases and J lost 6; bases outside the gene matches: 1. CDR3 length: 13 amino acids. The CDR3 DNA reads TGTGCCAGCAGTTGGGGACAGGGAAACATTCAGTACTTC. Amino acids: CASSWGQGNIQYF.

The rearrangement joins TRBV6-6 to TRBJ1-2, with 11 bases fitting TRBD1. V dropped 2 bases and J dropped 4; count of bases not matched to a gene: 6. This CDR3 is 16 amino acids long. The germline CDR1 and CDR2 sequences are MNHNY and SVGAGI (reference sequence). CDR3 sequence reads: CASSYLTGTGGYGYTF. The CDR3 nucleotides read TGTGCCAGCAGTTACCTTACCGGGACAGGGGGCTATGGCTACACCTTC.

The V and J genes are TRBV6-5 and TRBJ1-2, with 7 nucleotides matching TRBD1. Looked up from germline, CDR1 is MNHEY and CDR2 is SVGAGI. V was pared by 5 bases and J by 6 bases, with 3 bases of the junction left unmatched. The CDR3 spans 12 residues. CDR3 in amino acids: CASSQTGNGYTF. In DNA, the CDR3 is TGTGCCAGCAGTCAGACAGGGAATGGCTACACCTTC.

The genes are TRBV9 and TRBJ2-7; D not resolved. Germline CDR1 and CDR2: SGDLS and YYNGEE. The CDR3 is 15 amino acids. The ends were cut back, 1 base at V and 1 base at J, with 12 bases in the middle. The CDR3 region is CASSVLPGSSYEQYF. CDR3 coding DNA: TGTGCCAGCAGCGTATTACCAGGATCTTCCTACGAGCAGTACTTC.

The rearrangement links TRBV25-1 to TRBJ2-5, with D hard to call. V gave up 2 bases and J gave up 0 bases, with 10 bases separating them. CDR3 length: 15 amino acids. In germline, CDR1 is MGHDK, CDR2 SYGVNS. The chain's CDR3 is CASSETGPHQETQYF. The CDR3 DNA reads as TGTGCCAGCAGTGAAACCGGGCCACACCAAGAGACCCAGTACTTC.

The chain uses TRBV20-1 and TRBJ2-1, with D unresolved. V lost 5 bases, J lost 1 base, and 12 bases lay in between. The CDR3 is 14 residues long. The V gene's germline CDR1 is DFQATT and CDR2 SNEGSKA (reference sequence). This CDR3 reads CSAPERISYNEQFF. The CDR3 nucleotides are TGCAGTGCTCCAGAGCGTATTTCCTACAATGAGCAGTTCTTC.